Listed here are 26 T cell receptor beta chains from one sample, sequenced in a study of synovial regulatory T cells in juvenile arthritis. The method was immunoSEQ multiplex PCR; TCRdb's version includes in-frame clones alone and lacks a portion of them. This sample carries more than 9,500 clones, with approximately 1.2% going to the ten biggest clones. Sequencing input: Treg cells from blood. Stated subset: remaining (HLA-DR-negative) circulating blood Treg cells. All receptors come from a donor aged 2-35 years with juvenile idiopathic arthritis.

The chain is built from TRBV5-1 and TRBJ2-6; the TRBD1 assignment by TCRdb is unverifiable without DNA. This CDR3 is 15 amino acids long. The record lacks a DNA sequence. CDR1 and CDR2 (germline): SGHRS, YFSETQ. The CDR3 reads CASSSQGAGANVLTF.

The chain is built from TRBV7-3 and TRBJ2-1. Germline V gene data show CDR1 as SGHTA and CDR2 as FQGTGA. The CDR3 runs to 17 residues. Only the protein is available. The CDR3 protein is CASNLPVRYVSYNEQFF.

The chain employs TRBV15 and TRBJ1-6; the D call from TCRdb, TRBD1, cannot be confirmed without DNA. Germline V CDR1 and CDR2: LNHNV, YYDKDF (reference sequence). This CDR3 has 17 residues. Only the protein is on record. This chain's CDR3 is CATSSPQRGLHNSPLHF.

V gene TRBV27 combines with J gene TRBJ1-2. This CDR3 has 13 residues. Only the protein is on record. CDR1 and CDR2 (germline): MNHEY, SMNVEV (reference sequence). This CDR3 is CATGPTQSYGYTF.

The V and J genes are TRBV9 and TRBJ2-3; TCRdb's assignment of TRBD2 cannot be checked, as there is no DNA. The V gene's germline CDR1 is SGDLS and CDR2 YYNGEE. This CDR3 is built from 14 residues. There is no recorded DNA. Here the CDR3 reads CASSVAGSTDTQYF.

The J gene is TRBJ2-7, the V gene TRBV18; TCRdb designates TRBD2, a call that cannot be tested without DNA. Germline CDR1 reads KGHSH; CDR2 reads LQKENI. The CDR3 covers 17 residues. A DNA sequence was not provided. CDR3 residues: CASSPPGGAGGRSQQYF.

This chain joins TRBV11-2 and TRBJ2-3. This CDR3 is 17 amino acids long. DNA is not recorded here. CDR1 and CDR2 (germline): SGHAT, FQNNGV. The chain's CDR3 is CASSLVLGLSSTDTQYF.

The V gene is TRBV6-1, the J gene TRBJ2-7; TCRdb's D call of TRBD1 is untestable without DNA. CDR1 and CDR2 (germline): MNHNS, SASEGT. This CDR3 is 16 amino acids long. DNA was not recorded. The CDR3 is CASSGALGQGSHEQYF.

The rearrangement joins TRBV5-6 to TRBJ2-7; checking the TCRdb D call of TRBD1 is not possible without DNA. CDR3 length equals 17 residues. DNA was not recorded. Germline V gene sequence: CDR1 SGHDT, CDR2 YYEEEE. CDR3 residues: CASSPRAGGQRTYEQYF.

The V and J genes are TRBV15 and TRBJ2-2; TCRdb proposes TRBD1, but this gene call is untestable without DNA. CDR1 and CDR2 from the germline V gene are LNHNV and YYDKDF (reference sequence). The CDR3 loop spans 15 amino acids. The DNA sequence is not available. CDR3 region: CATSRRTGGAGELFF.

V gene TRBV2 combines with J gene TRBJ1-1. The germline V gene encodes CDR1 SNHLY and CDR2 FYNNEI. The CDR3 runs 14 residues. This entry has no DNA. CDR3 in amino acids: CASLKRERDTEAFF. Full variable domain (outside the CDR3, taken from reference TRBV2 and TRBJ1-1): EPEVTQTPSHQVTQMGQEVILRCVPISNHLYFYWYRQILGQKVEFLVSFYNNEISEKSEIFDDQFSVERPDGSNFTLKIRSTKLEDSAMYFCASLKRERDTEAFFGQGTRLTVV.

The genes are TRBV5-1 and TRBJ2-7; as DNA is missing, the TRBD1 call by TCRdb cannot be tested. This CDR3 contains 15 residues. The DNA sequence is not available. Per the germline V gene, CDR1 is SGHRS and CDR2 is YFSETQ. Here the CDR3 reads CASSLGGTGAHEQYF.

This CDR3 reads CASSHTQGELSHPSRANYGYTF. The V and J genes are TRBV4-2 and TRBJ1-2; the TCRdb D gene call, TRBD1, has no DNA to confirm it. Looked up from germline, CDR1 is LGHNA and CDR2 is YNFKEQ. This CDR3 has 22 residues. No DNA is recorded.

This chain connects TRBV28 to TRBJ1-1; TCRdb gives TRBD1 as the D gene, but with no DNA this cannot be confirmed. The CDR3 runs to 15 residues. Only the protein is available. The germline V gene has CDR1 MDHEN and CDR2 SYDVKM. CDR3 amino acids: CASRPQGFWRTEAFF.

The chain joins TRBV6-1 to TRBJ2-1. There are 11 residues in the CDR3. The DNA sequence is not available. Germline CDR1 and CDR2: MNHNS and SASEGT. CDR3 region: CASMGPRRQFF.

This chain connects TRBV5-1 to TRBJ2-3. This CDR3 has 14 residues. A DNA sequence was not provided. Germline V gene sequence: CDR1 SGHRS, CDR2 YFSETQ. The CDR3 is CASSLGGRADTQYF.

This chain joins TRBV30 and TRBJ2-2; the TCRdb call, TRBD1, lacks DNA for checking. Germline V CDR1 and CDR2: GTSNPN, SVGIG (reference sequence). The CDR3 extends over 16 amino acids. No coding sequence is recorded. The CDR3 is CAWSWPGQGVPGELFF.

The chain combines TRBV28 with TRBJ2-4. CDR3 length: 15 amino acids. The entry carries no DNA sequence. The germline V gene encodes CDR1 MDHEN and CDR2 SYDVKM. CDR3 region: CASSPPGTAKNIQYF.

This chain links TRBV2 with TRBJ1-5; the TRBD1 assignment by TCRdb is unverifiable without DNA. Germline assignment: CDR1 SNHLY and CDR2 FYNNEI. This CDR3 has 15 amino acids. Only the protein sequence is given. CDR3 residues: CASTRQASSNQPQHF.

The rearrangement links TRBV19 to TRBJ2-3; TCRdb's assignment of TRBD2 cannot be checked, as there is no DNA. Germline values: CDR1 LNHDA, CDR2 SQIVND (reference sequence). This CDR3 is 12 amino acids long. This entry has no DNA. The CDR3 sequence: CARLAGGDTQYF.

V gene TRBV7-8 combines with J gene TRBJ1-2. This CDR3 has 15 residues. Nucleotide data are not available. Germline loops: CDR1 SGHVS, CDR2 FQNEAQ. CDR3 sequence: CASSLVGAGNYGYTF.

V is TRBV9 and J is TRBJ2-1; the TCRdb D gene call, TRBD2, has no DNA to confirm it. The CDR3 totals 16 residues. The DNA sequence is not available. CDR1 and CDR2 (germline): SGDLS, YYNGEE. The CDR3 protein is CASSSLGLAGELEQFF.

This chain uses TRBV19 with TRBJ1-1. The CDR3 is 13 residues long. No coding sequence is recorded. Germline V gene sequence: CDR1 LNHDA, CDR2 SQIVND (reference sequence). CDR3: CASTQSRHTEAFF. Combining the CDR3 with reference TRBV19 and TRBJ1-1 gives the whole variable domain DGGITQSPKYLFRKEGQNVTLSCEQNLNHDAMYWYRQDPGQGLRLIYYSQIVNDFQKGDIAEGYSVSREKKESFPLTVTSAQKNPTAFYLCASTQSRHTEAFFGQGTRLTVV.

The chain combines TRBV6-1 with TRBJ1-1; TCRdb names TRBD1, which stays unverified in the absence of DNA. In germline, CDR1 is MNHNS, CDR2 SASEGT. The CDR3 covers 14 residues. The record lacks a DNA sequence. The CDR3 region is CASSTAIKNTEAFF.

V gene TRBV7-9 combines with J gene TRBJ2-7; there is no DNA to check the TCRdb D call of TRBD2. CDR1 is SEHNR and CDR2 is FQNEAQ in the germline V gene (reference sequence). The CDR3 is 15 residues long. No DNA is recorded. CDR3 region: CASSPPAGRAYEQYF.

This CDR3 reads CASSQDRDYGYTF. V and J are TRBV4-1 and TRBJ1-2. CDR3 length: 13 residues. DNA was not recorded. CDR1 is MGHRA, CDR2 YSYEKL, per germline.